These 19 T cell receptor beta chains originate from one sample sequenced in a study of T cell changes during pregnancy in multiple sclerosis. The protocol was immunoSEQ multiplex PCR, while the TCRdb copy is restricted to in-frame clones and leaves out a portion. Of 60,000 to 70,000 clones in the sample, 80% to 95% are singletons; the top ten hold about 2.7%. The source material was peripheral blood, sampled in the second trimester of pregnancy. The receptors shown here come from a female donor in good health, enrolled as a control in a pregnancy study.

The chain is built from TRBV10-1 and TRBJ2-2, with D perhaps TRBD1 (6 bases). V lost 7 bases and J 5 bases, leaving 23 bases between the germline ends. The germline V gene encodes CDR1 WNHNN and CDR2 SYGVQD (reference sequence). The CDR3 contains 17 residues. DNA of the CDR3: TGCGCCAGCAAAAGGGCGGAGGTTCGGCAGGGGACCGGGGAGCTGTTTTTT. Protein product: CASKRAEVRQGTGELFF.

The chain employs TRBV5-1 and TRBJ2-5; the match to TRBD2 covers 13 bases. Trimming cost V 0 bases and J 4 bases; bases outside gene matches: 15. The CDR3 is made up of 20 amino acids. Germline loops: CDR1 SGHRS, CDR2 YFSETQ. The DNA of the CDR3 is TGCGCCAGCAGCTTGGGCGCGACTAGCGGGGGGCCGGACGGTGGAGAGACCCAGTACTTC. Encoded protein: CASSLGATSGGPDGGETQYF.

The V gene is TRBV5-5, the J gene TRBJ1-1, with D tentatively TRBD1 (6 bases). CDR1 is SGHKS, CDR2 YYEKEE, per germline (reference sequence). Deletions cut 0 bases from V and 7 bases from J, with 10 bases between. This CDR3 contains 13 residues. The CDR3 region has the DNA TGTGCCAGCAGCTTGGTAGCACAGGGTGAAGCTTTCTTT. Translation gives CASSLVAQGEAFF.

This clone was found a few times. This chain uses TRBV10-2 with TRBJ1-1, with TRBD1 as a possible D gene (5 bases). This CDR3 comprises 13 residues. Between the trimmed V and J ends, which lost 6 bases and 3 bases, there was a span of 11 bases. Per the germline V gene, CDR1 is WSHSY and CDR2 is SAAADI. CDR3 sequence: CASRRGGDTEAFF. CDR3 sequence (DNA): TGCGCCAGCAGAAGGGGAGGCGACACTGAAGCTTTCTTT.

Details on this clone: The identical CDR3 is also encoded by other nucleotide sequences in the sample. The chain combines TRBV5-1 with TRBJ2-1; TRBD2 agrees at 11 bases. Trimming removed 4 bases from V and 3 bases from J; junction bases left unmatched: 3. This CDR3 is 15 amino acids long. Germline V gives CDR1 SGHRS, CDR2 YFSETQ. CDR3 coding DNA: TGCGCCAGCAGCCTAGCGGGAGGAGGCTACAATGAGCAGTTCTTC. It is translated as CASSLAGGGYNEQFF.

To note about this clone: This CDR3 is missing its conserved last phenylalanine or tryptophan, likely due to a read error. The DNA is omitted, as the CDR3 cannot be located on it reliably, and the CDR3 follows TCRdb's listing. V is TRBV6-4 and J is TRBJ1-6; the table's TRBD1 call for D was not verified on the DNA. Counting both end residues, the CDR3 totals 10 amino acids. Germline CDR1 reads MRHNA; CDR2 reads SNTAGT. The CDR3 protein is CASKGQGEAL.

The sample holds one count of this clone. This chain joins TRBV19 and TRBJ1-1; possibly TRBD1 for D (5 bases). This CDR3 region has 15 residues. V dropped 2 bases and J dropped 2 bases, with 12 bases sitting between them. The germline V gene encodes CDR1 LNHDA and CDR2 SQIVND (reference sequence). The CDR3 here is CASSILLGGNTEAFF. The CDR3 DNA sequence: TGTGCCAGTAGTATACTCTTGGGGGGTAACACTGAAGCTTTCTTT.

The chain employs TRBV4-3 and TRBJ2-1, with 11 nucleotides matching TRBD2. CDR3 length equals 13 residues. Trimming at V came to 2 bases and at J to 13 bases, leaving 4 bases not matched to a gene. Germline V CDR1 and CDR2: LGHNA, YSLEER. The CDR3 loop reads CASSQPLAGAQFF. The CDR3 nucleotides read TGCGCCAGCAGCCAACCACTAGCGGGAGCCCAGTTCTTC.

The V gene is TRBV7-3, the J gene TRBJ2-1, with TRBD2 matching 10 bases. CDR3 length equals 15 residues. Trimming removed 2 bases from V and 8 bases from J; junction bases left unmatched: 6. Germline loops: CDR1 SGHTA, CDR2 FQGTGA. The CDR3 DNA follows: TGTGCCAGCAGCTTATCGCTAGCGGGAGCCCATGAGCAGTTCTTC. As protein: CASSLSLAGAHEQFF.

By share of the sample, this clone is medium-sized. The chain recombines TRBV19 with TRBJ2-7, with 8 positions matching TRBD2. This CDR3 spans 16 amino acids. Losses at the gene ends were 5 bases for V and 6 bases for J; bases not matched to a gene: 15. Germline V lookup: CDR1 LNHDA, CDR2 SQIVND (reference sequence). The CDR3 is CASSFLAGSRAVEQYF. CDR3 sequence (DNA): TGTGCCAGTAGTTTCCTAGCGGGTAGCCGGGCCGTCGAGCAGTACTTC. The full variable domain, with the rest looked up from reference TRBV19 and TRBJ2-7, is DGGITQSPKYLFRKEGQNVTLSCEQNLNHDAMYWYRQDPGQGLRLIYYSQIVNDFQKGDIAEGYSVSREKKESFPLTVTSAQKNPTAFYLCASSFLAGSRAVEQYFGPGTRLTVT.

The V gene is TRBV30, the J gene TRBJ2-3, with TRBD2 identical over 12 bases. Per the germline V gene, CDR1 is GTSNPN and CDR2 is SVGIG (reference sequence). V lost 7 bases and J lost 0; bases outside the gene matches: 8. CDR3 length equals 16 residues. The CDR3 nucleotides read TGTGCCTTCACTAGCGGGGGGTCCACAAGCACAGATACGCAGTATTTT. Translation: CAFTSGGSTSTDTQYF.

The V gene is TRBV9, the J gene TRBJ2-1; TRBD2 matches at 8 bases. Losses at the gene ends were 4 bases for V and 8 bases for J; bases not matched to a gene: 8. Germline V gene lookup returns CDR1 SGDLS and CDR2 YYNGEE. The CDR3 runs 14 residues. For the CDR3, the DNA is TGTGCCAGCAGCCCGACTAGCGATAGAGATGAGCAGTTCTTC. Its protein product is CASSPTSDRDEQFF.

V gene TRBV7-2 combines with J gene TRBJ2-7, with 11 bases lining up with TRBD2. This CDR3 comprises 15 residues. CDR1 and CDR2 from the germline V gene are SGHTA and FQGNSA. Trimming cost V 5 bases and J 0 bases; bases outside gene matches: 3. The CDR3 coding sequence is TGTGCCAGCAGCACCGGGACTAGCGGCTCCTACGAGCAGTACTTC. It specifies CASSTGTSGSYEQYF.

The CDR3 loop reads CASSERPGLSKQETQYF. CDR3 nucleotide sequence: TGTGCCAGCAGTGAACGTCCGGGACTATCAAAACAAGAGACCCAGTACTTC. The chain carries TRBV25-1 and TRBJ2-5, with TRBD2 matching over 7 bases. Germline V gene data show CDR1 as MGHDK and CDR2 as SYGVNS. The CDR3 consists of 17 residues. V shed 2 bases and J 2 bases; nucleotides not matched to a gene: 11.

The V and J genes are TRBV28 and TRBJ2-1; TRBD1 agrees at 7 bases. Losses at the gene ends were 5 bases for V and 7 bases for J; bases not matched to a gene: 11. CDR1 and CDR2 (germline): MDHEN, SYDVKM. This CDR3 has 15 residues. The CDR3 reads CASSRLQGIGNEQFF. CDR3 nucleotide sequence: TGTGCCAGCAGTCGCTTACAGGGGATTGGAAATGAGCAGTTCTTC. Full variable domain (outside the CDR3, taken from reference TRBV28 and TRBJ2-1): DVKVTQSSRYLVKRTGEKVFLECVQDMDHENMFWYRQDPGLGLRLIYFSYDVKMKEKGDIPEGYSVSREKKERFSLILESASTNQTSMYLCASSRLQGIGNEQFFGPGTRLTVL.

V usage is TRBV10-3 and J usage is TRBJ2-3; 15 nucleotides line up with TRBD2. The V gene end was trimmed by 8 bases and the J gene end by 9 bases; junction bases not matched to a gene: 6. This CDR3 spans 14 amino acids. Looked up from germline, CDR1 is ENHRY and CDR2 is SYGVKD. The CDR3 DNA sequence: TGTGCCATCCGGACTAGCGGGAGGGCCAGGACGCAGTATTTT. It encodes CAIRTSGRARTQYF.

The count of this clone is one. The chain links TRBV5-1 to TRBJ1-2, with TRBD1 matching 9 bases. The CDR3 sequence is 14 residues long. Germline V lookup: CDR1 SGHRS, CDR2 YFSETQ. V was pared by 4 bases and J by 2 bases, with 3 bases of the junction left unmatched. CDR3 protein: CASSRDRANYGYTF. In DNA, the CDR3 is TGCGCCAGCAGCCGGGACAGGGCCAACTATGGCTACACCTTC.

This chain links TRBV2 with TRBJ2-5, with 7 bases lining up with TRBD1. The V gene end was trimmed by 3 bases and the J gene end by 10 bases; junction bases not matched to a gene: 14. The CDR3 extends over 15 amino acids. CDR1 SNHLY and CDR2 FYNNEI come from the germline V gene. In DNA, the CDR3 is TGTGCCAGCAGTGATGGAATGGGACAGTCTTCAGTCCAGTACTTC. Translating gives CASSDGMGQSSVQYF.

This chain uses TRBV30 with TRBJ2-3; TRBD2 is a possible D gene (5 bases). Germline V gives CDR1 GTSNPN, CDR2 SVGIG (reference sequence). This CDR3 is 12 amino acids long. V gave up 3 bases and J gave up 6 bases, with 10 bases separating them. CDR3 sequence: CAWRDYLDTQYF. CDR3 in DNA: TGTGCCTGGAGAGACTATTTGGATACGCAGTATTTT. The full variable domain, with the rest looked up from reference TRBV30 and TRBJ2-3, is SQTIHQWPATLVQPVGSPLSLECTVEGTSNPNLYWYRQAAGRGLQLLFYSVGIGQISSEVPQNLSASRPQDRQFILSSKKLLLSDSGFYLCAWRDYLDTQYFGPGTRLTVL.